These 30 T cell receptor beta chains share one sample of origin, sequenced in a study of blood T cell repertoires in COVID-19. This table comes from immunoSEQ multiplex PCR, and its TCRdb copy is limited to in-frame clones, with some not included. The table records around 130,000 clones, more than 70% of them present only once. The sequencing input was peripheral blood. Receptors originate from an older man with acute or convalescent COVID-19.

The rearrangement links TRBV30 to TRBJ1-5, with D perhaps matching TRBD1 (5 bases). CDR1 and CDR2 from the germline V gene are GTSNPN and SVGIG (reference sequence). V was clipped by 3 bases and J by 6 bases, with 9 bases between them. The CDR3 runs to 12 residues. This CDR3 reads CAWSDQGQPQHF. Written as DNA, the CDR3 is TGTGCCTGGAGCGATCAGGGTCAGCCCCAGCATTTT.

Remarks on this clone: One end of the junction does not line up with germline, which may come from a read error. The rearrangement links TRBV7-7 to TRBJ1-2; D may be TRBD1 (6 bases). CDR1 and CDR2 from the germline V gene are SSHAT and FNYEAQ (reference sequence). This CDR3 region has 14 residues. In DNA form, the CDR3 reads TGTGCTAGCAGCTTAGGACAGATTCTCTTGGGCTACACCTTC. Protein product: CASSLGQILLGYTF.

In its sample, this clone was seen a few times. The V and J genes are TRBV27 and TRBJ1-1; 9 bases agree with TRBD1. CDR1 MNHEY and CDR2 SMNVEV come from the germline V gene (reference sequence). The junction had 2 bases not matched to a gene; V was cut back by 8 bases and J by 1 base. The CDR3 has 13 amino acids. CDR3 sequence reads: CASLQGANTEAFF. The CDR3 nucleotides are TGTGCCAGCTTACAGGGGGCGAACACTGAAGCTTTCTTT.

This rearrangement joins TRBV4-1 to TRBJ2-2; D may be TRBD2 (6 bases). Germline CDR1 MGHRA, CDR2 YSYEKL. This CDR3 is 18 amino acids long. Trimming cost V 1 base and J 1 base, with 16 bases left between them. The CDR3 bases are TGCGCCAGCAGCCAAGGGCTCGGCGGGACGTTGAACACCGGGGAGCTGTTTTTT. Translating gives CASSQGLGGTLNTGELFF.

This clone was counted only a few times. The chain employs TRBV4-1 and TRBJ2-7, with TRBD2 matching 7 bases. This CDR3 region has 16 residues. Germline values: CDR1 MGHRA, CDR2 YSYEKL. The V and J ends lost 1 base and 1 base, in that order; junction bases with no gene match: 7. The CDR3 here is CASSQGDGGLSYEQYF. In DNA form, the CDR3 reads TGCGCCAGCAGCCAAGGGGACGGGGGGTTATCCTACGAGCAGTACTTC.

CDR3 coding DNA: TGTGCCAGCAGACCGACGGGACACTGGAACGAGCAGTACTTC. This gives the protein CASRPTGHWNEQYF. The V and J genes are TRBV3-1 (or the pseudogene TRBV3-2) and TRBJ2-7, with D perhaps TRBD1 (6 bases). In germline, CDR1 is LGHDT, CDR2 YNNKEL (reference sequence). Trimming took 6 bases from V and 5 from J, leaving 17 bases between them. The CDR3 is 14 residues long.

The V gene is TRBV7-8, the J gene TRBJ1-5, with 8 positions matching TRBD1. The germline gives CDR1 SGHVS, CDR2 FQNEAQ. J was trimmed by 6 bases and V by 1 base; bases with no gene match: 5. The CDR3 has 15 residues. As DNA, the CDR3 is TGTGCCAGCAGCTTAGGGGACAGGTTCTTTCAGCCCCAGCATTTT. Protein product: CASSLGDRFFQPQHF.

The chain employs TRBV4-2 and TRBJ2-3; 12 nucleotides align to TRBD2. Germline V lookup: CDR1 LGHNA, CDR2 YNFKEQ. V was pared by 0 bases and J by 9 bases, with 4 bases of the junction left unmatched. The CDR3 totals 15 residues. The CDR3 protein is CASSQDSSGGATQYF. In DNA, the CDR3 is TGTGCCAGCAGCCAAGATTCTAGCGGGGGGGCCACGCAGTATTTT.

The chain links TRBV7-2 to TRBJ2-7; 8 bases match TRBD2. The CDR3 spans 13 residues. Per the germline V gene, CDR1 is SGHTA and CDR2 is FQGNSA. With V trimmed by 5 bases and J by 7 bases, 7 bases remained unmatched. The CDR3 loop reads CASSPGPSGEQYF. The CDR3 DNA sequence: TGTGCCAGCAGCCCAGGGCCTAGCGGGGAGCAGTACTTC.

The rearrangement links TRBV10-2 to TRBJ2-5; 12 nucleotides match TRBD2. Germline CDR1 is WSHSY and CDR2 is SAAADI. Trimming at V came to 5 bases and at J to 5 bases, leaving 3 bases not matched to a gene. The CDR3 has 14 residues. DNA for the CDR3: TGCGCCAGCAGTCCTAGCGGGGGGGCTGAGACCCAGTACTTC. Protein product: CASSPSGGAETQYF.

The CDR3 DNA sequence: TGTGCCAGCAGCTTCCCTAAGGGGGGGCTCGGGACCACCGGGGAGCTGTTTTTT. Encoded protein: CASSFPKGGLGTTGELFF. The chain joins TRBV7-9 to TRBJ2-2; maybe TRBD2 (7 bases). Deletions cut 3 bases from V and 4 bases from J, with 21 bases between. The CDR3 runs 18 residues. Germline values: CDR1 SEHNR, CDR2 FQNEAQ (reference sequence).

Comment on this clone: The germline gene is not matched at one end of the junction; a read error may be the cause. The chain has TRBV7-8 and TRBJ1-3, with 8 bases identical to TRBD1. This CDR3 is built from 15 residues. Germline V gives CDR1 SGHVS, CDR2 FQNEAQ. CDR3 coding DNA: TGTGCCAGCAGCCCAGACAGGGGATACGGAAACCCCATATATTTT. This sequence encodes CASSPDRGYGNPIYF.

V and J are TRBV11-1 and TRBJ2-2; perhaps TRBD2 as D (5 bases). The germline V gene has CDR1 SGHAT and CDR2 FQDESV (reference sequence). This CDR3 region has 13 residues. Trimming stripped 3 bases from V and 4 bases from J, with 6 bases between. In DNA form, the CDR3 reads TGTGCCAGCAGCTTTGGAGGCACCGGGGAGCTGTTTTTT. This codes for CASSFGGTGELFF.

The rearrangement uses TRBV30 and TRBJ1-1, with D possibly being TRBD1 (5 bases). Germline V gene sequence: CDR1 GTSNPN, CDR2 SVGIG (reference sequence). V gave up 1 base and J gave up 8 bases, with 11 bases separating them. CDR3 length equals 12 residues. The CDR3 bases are TGTGCCTGGAGTGCCTGGGGGGACGAAGCTTTCTTT. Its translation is CAWSAWGDEAFF.

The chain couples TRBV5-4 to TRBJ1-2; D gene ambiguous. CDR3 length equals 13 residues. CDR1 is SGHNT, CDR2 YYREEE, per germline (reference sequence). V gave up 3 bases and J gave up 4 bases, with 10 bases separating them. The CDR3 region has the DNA TGTGCCAGCAGCTCGGGTCAGAGCTATGGCTACACCTTC. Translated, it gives CASSSGQSYGYTF.

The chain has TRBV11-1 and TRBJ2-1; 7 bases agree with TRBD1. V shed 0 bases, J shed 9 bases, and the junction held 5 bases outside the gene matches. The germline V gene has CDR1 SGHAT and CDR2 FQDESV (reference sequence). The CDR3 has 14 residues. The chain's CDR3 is CASSLAIGGGEQFF. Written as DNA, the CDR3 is TGTGCCAGCAGCTTAGCGATAGGGGGCGGTGAGCAGTTCTTC. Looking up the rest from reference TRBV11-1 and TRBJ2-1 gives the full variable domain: EAEVAQSPRYKITEKSQAVAFWCDPISGHATLYWYRQILGQGPELLVQFQDESVVDDSQLPKDRFSAERLKGVDSTLKIQPAELGDSAMYLCASSLAIGGGEQFFGPGTRLTVL.

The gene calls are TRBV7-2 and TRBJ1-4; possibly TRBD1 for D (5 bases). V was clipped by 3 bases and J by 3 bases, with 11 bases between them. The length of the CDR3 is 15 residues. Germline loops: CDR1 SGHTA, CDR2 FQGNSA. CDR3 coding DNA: TGTGCCAGCAGCTTGAAGCGACAGCCTAATGAAAAACTGTTTTTT. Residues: CASSLKRQPNEKLFF.

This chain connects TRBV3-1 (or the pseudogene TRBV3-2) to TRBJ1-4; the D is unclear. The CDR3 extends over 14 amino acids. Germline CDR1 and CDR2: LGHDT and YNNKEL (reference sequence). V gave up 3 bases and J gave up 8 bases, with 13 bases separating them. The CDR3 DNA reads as TGTGCCAGCAGCCATGGGAGCGACGGGGAAAAACTGTTTTTT. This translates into CASSHGSDGEKLFF.

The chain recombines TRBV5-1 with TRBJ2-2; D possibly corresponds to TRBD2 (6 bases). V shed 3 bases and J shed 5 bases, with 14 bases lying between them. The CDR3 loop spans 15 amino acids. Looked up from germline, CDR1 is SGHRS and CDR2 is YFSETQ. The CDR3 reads CASSWVGGATGELFF. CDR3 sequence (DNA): TGCGCCAGCAGCTGGGTTGGAGGGGCAACCGGGGAGCTGTTTTTT.

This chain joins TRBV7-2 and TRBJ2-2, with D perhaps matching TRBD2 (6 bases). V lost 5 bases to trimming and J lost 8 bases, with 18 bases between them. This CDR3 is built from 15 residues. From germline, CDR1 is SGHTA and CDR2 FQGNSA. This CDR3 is CASSPVALSGGELFF. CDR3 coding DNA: TGTGCCAGCAGCCCTGTGGCCCTAAGCGGGGGGGAGCTGTTTTTT.

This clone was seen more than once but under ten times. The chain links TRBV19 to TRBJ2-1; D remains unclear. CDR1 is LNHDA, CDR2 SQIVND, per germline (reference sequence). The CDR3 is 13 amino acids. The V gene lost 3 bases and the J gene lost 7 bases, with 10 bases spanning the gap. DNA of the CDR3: TGTGCCAGTAGTATCGGTATCGTGAATGAGCAGTTCTTC. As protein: CASSIGIVNEQFF.

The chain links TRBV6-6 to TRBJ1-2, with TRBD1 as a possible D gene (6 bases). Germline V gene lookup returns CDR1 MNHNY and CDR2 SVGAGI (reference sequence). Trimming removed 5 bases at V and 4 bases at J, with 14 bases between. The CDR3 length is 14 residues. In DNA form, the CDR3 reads TGTGCCAGCAGTGCCACAGGGCTCCTCTATGGCTACACCTTC. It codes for CASSATGLLYGYTF.

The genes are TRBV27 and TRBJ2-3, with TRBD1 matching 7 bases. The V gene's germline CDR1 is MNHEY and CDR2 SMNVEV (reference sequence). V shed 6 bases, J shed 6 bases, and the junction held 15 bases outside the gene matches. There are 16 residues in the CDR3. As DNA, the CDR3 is TGTGCCAGCAGACCTATACGACAGGGCGAGGCGGATACGCAGTATTTT. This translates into CASRPIRQGEADTQYF.

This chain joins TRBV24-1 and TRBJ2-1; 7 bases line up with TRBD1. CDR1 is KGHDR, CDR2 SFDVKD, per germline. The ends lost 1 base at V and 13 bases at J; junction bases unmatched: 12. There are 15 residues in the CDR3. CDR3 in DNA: TGTGCCACCAGTGATTTCACCTCGACGCGAGGGGGCCAGTTCTTC. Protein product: CATSDFTSTRGGQFF.

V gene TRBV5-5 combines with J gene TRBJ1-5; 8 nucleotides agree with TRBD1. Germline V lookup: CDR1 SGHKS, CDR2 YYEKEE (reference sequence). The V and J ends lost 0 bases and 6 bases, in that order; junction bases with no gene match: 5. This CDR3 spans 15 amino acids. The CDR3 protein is CASSLERQGSQPQHF. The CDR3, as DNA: TGTGCCAGCAGCTTGGAAAGACAGGGGAGTCAGCCCCAGCATTTT.

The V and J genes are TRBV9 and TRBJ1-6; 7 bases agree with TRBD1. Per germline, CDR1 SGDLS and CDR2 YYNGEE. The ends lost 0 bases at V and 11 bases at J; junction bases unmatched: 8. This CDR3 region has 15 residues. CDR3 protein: CASSVGTGPGAPLHF. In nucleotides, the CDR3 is TGTGCCAGCAGCGTAGGGACAGGACCCGGGGCACCCCTCCACTTT.

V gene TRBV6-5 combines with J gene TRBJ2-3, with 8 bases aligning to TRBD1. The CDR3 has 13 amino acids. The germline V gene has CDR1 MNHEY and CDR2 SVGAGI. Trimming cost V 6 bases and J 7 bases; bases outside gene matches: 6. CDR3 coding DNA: TGTGCCAGCAGCAAGCAGGGGGCCTATACGCAGTATTTT. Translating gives CASSKQGAYTQYF.

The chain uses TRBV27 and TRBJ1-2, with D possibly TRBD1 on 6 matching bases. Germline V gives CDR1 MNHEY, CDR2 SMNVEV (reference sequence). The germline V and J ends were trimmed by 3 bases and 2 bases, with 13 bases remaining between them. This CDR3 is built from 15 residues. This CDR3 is CASSFGGGGNYGYTF. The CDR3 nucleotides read TGTGCCAGCAGTTTTGGGGGGGGCGGGAACTATGGCTACACCTTC.

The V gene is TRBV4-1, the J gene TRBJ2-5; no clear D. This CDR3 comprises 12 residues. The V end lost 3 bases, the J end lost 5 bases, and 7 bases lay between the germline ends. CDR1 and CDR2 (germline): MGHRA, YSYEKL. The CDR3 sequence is CASSHVGETQYF. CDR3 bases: TGCGCCAGCAGCCACGTCGGTGAGACCCAGTACTTC.

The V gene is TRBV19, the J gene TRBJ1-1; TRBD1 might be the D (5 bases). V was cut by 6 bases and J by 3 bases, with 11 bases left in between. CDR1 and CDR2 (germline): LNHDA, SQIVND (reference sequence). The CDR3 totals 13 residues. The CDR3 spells CASRRQTYTEAFF. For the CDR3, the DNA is TGTGCCAGTAGGCGACAGACTTACACTGAAGCTTTCTTT.